Following are 21 T cell receptor beta chains from one sample sequenced in a study of CD8+CD57+ T cells in acquired aplastic anemia (dated by TCRdb to 2017 to 2018). The sequencing machine was an Illumina HiSeq 2000. TCR beta VDJ combination and CDR3 sequence profiling used genomic DNA as the template. TCRdb handled the public reads itself, with Q25 trimming in fastp and clone calling in MiXCR, and kept productive beta chains. Rows merge per CDR3 protein into single entries with the most common DNA and genes. The sample table holds 250,000 to 350,000 distinct CDR3 sequences, of which approximately 57% were seen once. Together, the top ten hold 6.5% to 10% of the sample. Sequenced: sorted CD4+, CD8+, or CD8+CD57+ T cells (not recorded which) from PBMCs. The receptors come from a human donor with severe aplastic anemia or a healthy control (not recorded which).

This clonotype was detected ten times or more. The chain recombines TRBV6-2 or TRBV6-3 with TRBJ2-3, with D possibly being TRBD1 (5 bases). The CDR3 spans 12 residues. Germline values: CDR1 MNHEY, CDR2 SVGEGT. Deletions cut 2 bases from V and 9 bases from J, with 9 bases between. CDR3 coding DNA: TGTGCCAGCAGTTACGGACAAACGACGCAGTATTTT. The encoded protein is CASSYGQTTQYF.

The V gene is TRBV29-1, the J gene TRBJ2-2, with a weak D call TRBD1 (5 bases). Deletions cut 5 bases from V and 3 bases from J, with 10 bases between. The V gene's germline CDR1 is SQVTM and CDR2 ANQGSEA. The CDR3 is 13 residues long. The CDR3, as DNA: TGCAGCGTTATCGGCAGGGACACCGGGGAGCTGTTTTTT. It translates to CSVIGRDTGELFF.

The chain combines TRBV20-1 with TRBJ2-3; 7 bases map to TRBD2. Germline loops: CDR1 DFQATT, CDR2 SNEGSKA (reference sequence). This CDR3 comprises 15 residues. V trimming: 3 bases; J trimming: 3 bases; junction bases outside the gene matches: 9. CDR3 bases: TGCAGTGCTAGGTGGGGGGGATCTACTACAGATACGCAGTATTTT. Its translation: CSARWGGSTTDTQYF.

This clonotype turned up a few times. This chain links TRBV7-8 with TRBJ2-5, with D perhaps matching TRBD1 or TRBD2 (6 bases each). Germline-derived CDR1 and CDR2 are SGHVS and FQNEAQ. The CDR3 loop spans 14 amino acids. The V and J ends lost 5 bases and 1 base respectively, with 11 bases between them. The CDR3 sequence is CASSRGVVQETQYF. The CDR3 DNA is TGTGCCAGCAGCAGGGGGGTAGTCCAAGAGACCCAGTACTTC.

This rearrangement joins TRBV20-1 to TRBJ2-5; D is possibly TRBD1 or TRBD2 (5 bases each). Trimming cost V 3 bases and J 5 bases, with 10 bases left between them. The CDR3 extends over 12 amino acids. From germline, CDR1 is DFQATT and CDR2 SNEGSKA (reference sequence). The CDR3 loop reads CSASGGVETQYF. Here the CDR3 DNA reads TGCAGTGCTAGTGGGGGTGTGGAGACCCAGTACTTC.

J is TRBJ1-2 and V is TRBV5-1; TRBD1 matches at 8 bases. The CDR3 extends over 12 amino acids. V gave up 4 bases and J gave up 8 bases; unmatched junction bases: 4. From germline, CDR1 is SGHRS and CDR2 YFSETQ. The CDR3 protein is CASSIQGEGYTF. The CDR3, as DNA: TGCGCCAGCAGCATACAGGGGGAAGGCTACACCTTC.

The chain joins TRBV10-3 to TRBJ1-1, with D tentatively TRBD1 (5 bases). Trimming took off 10 bases at V and 9 bases at J, with 15 bases between the two ends. This CDR3 has 11 residues. Germline V CDR1 and CDR2: ENHRY, SYGVKD. For the CDR3, the DNA is TGTGCCAGCAGCCGTGGGACTAAAGCTTTCTTT. Translating it yields CASSRGTKAFF.

This clonotype was seen repeatedly, ten times or more. The chain combines TRBV11-2 with TRBJ2-3, with 10 positions matching TRBD2. The length of the CDR3 is 15 residues. V gave up 5 bases and J gave up 3 bases; unmatched junction bases: 5. Germline CDR1 SGHAT, CDR2 FQNNGV. The CDR3 DNA follows: TGTGCCAGCAGCCAAGGACTAGCGGAAACAGATACGCAGTATTTT. Translation: CASSQGLAETDTQYF. The whole variable domain, filled in from reference TRBV11-2 and TRBJ2-3, reads EAGVAQSPRYKIIEKRQSVAFWCNPISGHATLYWYQQILGQGPKLLIQFQNNGVVDDSQLPKDRFSAERLKGVDSTLKIQPAKLEDSAVYLCASSQGLAETDTQYFGPGTRLTVL.

This sequence joins TRBV20-1 and TRBJ2-2, with D uncertain. The V gene lost 5 bases and the J gene lost 8 bases, with 12 bases spanning the gap. Germline CDR1 reads DFQATT; CDR2 reads SNEGSKA (reference sequence). The CDR3 runs to 12 residues. The DNA for the CDR3 is TGCAGTGCTCTCCCCTCCTGGGGGGAGCTGTTTTTT. It encodes CSALPSWGELFF.

With respect to this clonotype: Sequence at one end of the junction differs from germline and may be a read error. The J gene is TRBJ2-5, the V gene TRBV7-9; 12 bases align to TRBD2. Germline CDR1 reads SEHNR; CDR2 reads FQNEAQ (reference sequence). The CDR3 runs 15 residues. The CDR3 spells CASSPLAGGSETQYF. In DNA, the CDR3 is TGCGCCAGCAGCCCCCTAGCGGGAGGGTCGGAGACCCAGTACTTC.

The J gene is TRBJ1-2, the V gene TRBV2; possibly TRBD1 for D (6 bases). Germline V CDR1 and CDR2: SNHLY, FYNNEI. This CDR3 contains 13 residues. V gave up 5 bases and J gave up 8 bases, with 15 bases separating them. CDR3 DNA sequence: TGTGCCAGCAGTACTCAGGGGAAGTGGGGCTACACCTTC. Amino acid sequence: CASSTQGKWGYTF. Full variable domain (remainder filled in from reference TRBV2 and TRBJ1-2): EPEVTQTPSHQVTQMGQEVILRCVPISNHLYFYWYRQILGQKVEFLVSFYNNEISEKSEIFDDQFSVERPDGSNFTLKIRSTKLEDSAMYFCASSTQGKWGYTFGSGTRLTVV.

CDR3 loop: CASSSTIGDSVAAFF. The DNA for the CDR3 is TGTGCCAGCAGCTCGACCATCGGTGACAGTGTAGCAGCTTTCTTT. The rearrangement links TRBV7-8 to TRBJ1-1, with D possibly matching TRBD1 (5 bases). Germline CDR1 and CDR2: SGHVS and FQNEAQ. V lost 4 bases and J lost 10, with 22 bases in between. CDR3 length equals 15 residues.

Many counts were recorded for this clonotype. CDR3 protein: CASRPGLIEQYF. DNA for the CDR3: TGTGCCAGCAGACCGGGACTTATCGAGCAGTACTTC. The rearrangement links TRBV6-1 to TRBJ2-7; D might be TRBD2 (6 bases). Germline loops: CDR1 MNHNS, CDR2 SASEGT. Trimming shortened V by 6 bases and J by 6 bases, and 12 bases separated the two germline ends. The CDR3 length is 12 residues.

The chain couples TRBV10-2 to TRBJ1-5; 7 positions match TRBD1. Trimming took 4 bases from V and 8 from J; bases not matched to a gene: 11. Per the germline V gene, CDR1 is WSHSY and CDR2 is SAAADI. The CDR3 totals 15 residues. CDR3 protein: CASSGWGGGDEPQHF. Here the CDR3 DNA reads TGCGCCAGCAGTGGGTGGGGAGGGGGCGACGAGCCCCAGCATTTT.

This clonotype was detected once. The chain joins TRBV10-1 to TRBJ2-2; possibly TRBD1 or TRBD2 for D (5 bases each). This CDR3 spans 15 amino acids. The germline V gene has CDR1 WNHNN and CDR2 SYGVQD (reference sequence). Trimming removed 6 bases at V and 4 bases at J, with 15 bases between. The CDR3 nucleotides read TGCGCCAGCAGCTTAGCAGGGACGCGCACCGGGGAGCTGTTTTTT. The encoded protein is CASSLAGTRTGELFF.

Remarks on this clonotype: Given the absence of the conserved phenylalanine or tryptophan at the CDR3 end, a read error is likely. The V gene is TRBV19, the J gene TRBJ1-5; D not resolved. This CDR3 has 13 amino acids. CDR1 is LNHDA and CDR2 is SQIVND in the germline V gene (reference sequence). The V end lost 4 bases, the J end lost 7 bases, and 11 bases lay between the germline ends. CDR3 sequence: CASSTGRVQPQHL. CDR3 coding DNA: TGTGCCAGTAGTACCGGCCGGGTACAGCCCCAGCATCTT.

V usage is TRBV7-2 and J usage is TRBJ2-2; D gene unclear. V was trimmed by 5 bases and J by 4 bases, leaving 5 bases between them. The germline CDR1 and CDR2 sequences are SGHTA and FQGNSA. The length of the CDR3 is 12 residues. The CDR3 region has the DNA TGTGCCAGCAGCCCAGTCACCGGGGAGCTGTTTTTT. Protein product: CASSPVTGELFF.

The table lists this clonotype with many counts. This chain links TRBV12-3 or TRBV12-4 with TRBJ2-7, with a tentative D call TRBD2 (5 bases). The CDR3 totals 15 residues. Trimming left V 2 bases short and J 7 bases short, with 18 bases between. CDR3 coding DNA: TGTGCCAGCAGTTTACTCAACAGTGGTACGGGGGAGCAGTACTTC. Encoded protein: CASSLLNSGTGEQYF.

Comments on this clonotype: The junction does not match germline at one end; this may be a read error. In DNA form, the CDR3 reads TGTGCCACTTCGACCACCCGGGAGCTGTTTTTT. Protein sequence: CATSTTRELFF. V and J are TRBV24-1 and TRBJ2-2; no definite D call. Germline V gene data show CDR1 as KGHDR and CDR2 as SFDVKD. The CDR3 spans 11 residues.

At least ten counts were recorded for this clonotype. The chain is built from TRBV15 and TRBJ1-1; a weak D match, TRBD1 (5 bases). Germline V gene sequence: CDR1 LNHNV, CDR2 YYDKDF (reference sequence). Deletions cut 0 bases from V and 0 bases from J, with 20 bases between. The CDR3 totals 19 residues. The DNA of the CDR3 is TGTGCCACCAGCAGAGATTCGACGGGAACAGGACGCATGAACACTGAAGCTTTCTTT. Translated: CATSRDSTGTGRMNTEAFF.

This clonotype was detected only a few times. V usage is TRBV4-1 and J usage is TRBJ1-4, with D perhaps matching TRBD1 (5 bases). The CDR3 has 19 amino acids. Deletions cut 0 bases from V and 4 bases from J, with 21 bases between. The germline V gene has CDR1 MGHRA and CDR2 YSYEKL. The DNA of the CDR3 is TGCGCCAGCAGCCAAGATTCGGGGTTGGGGACTATACGTAATGAAAAACTGTTTTTT. Translated: CASSQDSGLGTIRNEKLFF.